This is a list of T cell receptor beta chains from one sample in a study of blood T cell repertoires in COVID-19. Profiling relied on immunoSEQ multiplex PCR, and the TCRdb table lists in-frame clones only, not all of them. Among around 250,000 clones listed, 65% to 90% were seen once. The sample consisted of PBMCs or T cells enriched from blood (not recorded which). The source is a man in his late teens or twenties who had recovered from COVID-19. Each CDR3 is given with its conserved first and last residue. Fields, in order: J gene, clone size, V gene, D gene, CDR3 protein, CDR3 DNA. D genes are given only for firm matches. Where a row states a size, it is once, few, many or the class of an expanded clone; other rows omit it.

j_gene: TRBJ1-2
abundance: NA
v_gene: TRBV28
d_gene: NA
CDR3aa: CASSTGVGGYTF
CDR3nt: TGTGCCAGCAGTACAGGAGTAGGTGGCTACACCTTC

j_gene: TRBJ2-7
abundance: NA
v_gene: TRBV5-4
d_gene: TRBD1
CDR3aa: CASSSKQGSSYEQYF
CDR3nt: TGTGCCAGCAGCTCCAAACAGGGGAGCTCCTACGAGCAGTACTTC

j_gene: TRBJ2-3
abundance: NA
v_gene: TRBV25-1
d_gene: NA
CDR3aa: CASSDLRQAYTQYF
CDR3nt: TGTGCCAGCAGTGATCTTAGACAGGCCTATACGCAGTATTTT

j_gene: TRBJ1-1
abundance: NA
v_gene: TRBV2
d_gene: NA
CDR3aa: CASSDRTELHTEAFF
CDR3nt: TGTGCCAGCAGTGATCGGACAGAGCTTCACACTGAAGCTTTCTTT

j_gene: TRBJ1-2
abundance: NA
v_gene: TRBV21-1
d_gene: NA
CDR3aa: CARAKRNYGYTF
CDR3nt: TGTGCCAGAGCAAAAAGAAACTATGGCTACACCTTC

j_gene: TRBJ2-6
abundance: NA
v_gene: TRBV3-1/TRBV3-2
d_gene: NA
CDR3aa: CASSQDLGASGANVLTF
CDR3nt: TGTGCCAGCAGCCAAGATTTGGGGGCAAGTGGGGCCAACGTCCTGACTTTC

j_gene: TRBJ2-1
abundance: NA
v_gene: TRBV11-2
d_gene: TRBD2
CDR3aa: CASSPSGSWNNEQFF
CDR3nt: TGTGCCAGCAGTCCTAGCGGGAGTTGGAACAATGAGCAGTTCTTC

j_gene: TRBJ1-2
abundance: many
v_gene: TRBV3-1/TRBV3-2
d_gene: NA
CDR3aa: CASSQSYSRPRYGYTF
CDR3nt: TGTGCCAGCAGCCAAAGCTACTCGAGGCCTCGCTATGGCTACACCTTC

j_gene: TRBJ1-2
abundance: NA
v_gene: TRBV5-5
d_gene: NA
CDR3aa: CASSLGYRALYGYTF
CDR3nt: TGTGCCAGCAGCTTGGGCTACAGGGCGTTGTATGGCTACACCTTC

j_gene: TRBJ2-1
abundance: few
v_gene: TRBV3-1/TRBV3-2
d_gene: TRBD2
CDR3aa: CASSQLTSGNEQFF
CDR3nt: TGTGCCAGCAGCCAGCTGACTAGCGGCAATGAGCAGTTCTTC